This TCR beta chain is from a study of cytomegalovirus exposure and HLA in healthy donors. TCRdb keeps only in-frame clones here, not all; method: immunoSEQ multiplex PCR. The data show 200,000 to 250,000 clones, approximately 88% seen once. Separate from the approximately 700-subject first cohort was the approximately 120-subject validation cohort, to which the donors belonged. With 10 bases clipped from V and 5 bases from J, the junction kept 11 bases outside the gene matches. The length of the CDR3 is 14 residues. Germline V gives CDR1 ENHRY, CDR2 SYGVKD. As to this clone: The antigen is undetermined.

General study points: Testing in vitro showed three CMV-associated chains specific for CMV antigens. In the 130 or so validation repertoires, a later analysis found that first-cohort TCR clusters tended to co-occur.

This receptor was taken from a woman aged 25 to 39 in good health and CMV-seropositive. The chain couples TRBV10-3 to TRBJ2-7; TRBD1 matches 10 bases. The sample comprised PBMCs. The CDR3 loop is CATSMGQGFDEQYF. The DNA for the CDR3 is TGTGCCACTTCCATGGGACAGGGGTTCGACGAGCAGTACTTC.